What follows are 3 T cell receptor beta chains derived from one specimen sequenced in a study of blood T cell repertoires in COVID-19. Using immunoSEQ multiplex PCR, the repertoire was profiled, and TCRdb retains in-frame clones only, with some absent. The table has about 200,000 clones, around 81% seen once. The specimen sequenced was peripheral blood. The receptors were sampled from a woman in her seventies with acute or convalescent COVID-19.

V usage is TRBV24-1 and J usage is TRBJ2-5; 15 bases fit TRBD2. Trimming removed 4 bases from V and 9 bases from J; junction bases left unmatched: 2. The CDR3 spans 14 residues. Germline lookup yields CDR1 KGHDR and CDR2 SFDVKD. CDR3 region: CATSDGLAGGAQYF. As DNA, the CDR3 is TGTGCCACCAGTGACGGACTAGCGGGAGGGGCCCAGTACTTC.

This chain joins TRBV19 and TRBJ2-1, with a possible D match to TRBD2 (5 bases). The CDR3 has 15 residues. Between the trimmed V and J ends, which lost 4 bases and 6 bases, there was a span of 16 bases. In germline, CDR1 is LNHDA, CDR2 SQIVND (reference sequence). CDR3 coding DNA: TGTGCCAGTAGTACCCCAAGGAGGAATATCAATGAGCAGTTCTTC. Translating it yields CASSTPRRNINEQFF.

The rearrangement uses TRBV7-3 and TRBJ1-3; TRBD1 aligns across 8 bases. Trimming at V came to 6 bases and at J to 8 bases, leaving 9 bases not matched to a gene. The germline CDR1 and CDR2 sequences are SGHTA and FQGTGA. The CDR3 length is 14 residues. CDR3: CASRRQGPRDTIYF. The CDR3 DNA is TGTGCCAGCAGAAGACAGGGGCCCCGGGACACCATATATTTT.